A selection of T cell receptor beta chains follows, all from one sample in a study of identical twins. A single record per CDR3 protein comes from TCRdb applying MiXCR to the 5' RACE reads. The top ten hold 0.8% to 1% of the sample, which has roughly 490,000 distinct CDR3 sequences, 13% to 15% seen once. A further study also used this sample, focusing on yellow fever vaccine responses in identical twins.

The sample was CD4+ T cells sorted from blood. The receptors here all came from a woman between 18 and 29 years old in good health. CDR3s include the opening cysteine and the closing phenylalanine or tryptophan. The D gene is left open where the match is weak. Not every row has a clone size; where given, it reads once, few, many or a size class.

D gene: NA; J gene: TRBJ2-5; V gene: TRBV9; clone size: many; CDR3 protein: CASSVVGTIQETQYF; CDR3 DNA: TGTGCCAGCAGCGTAGTCGGGACCATACAAGAGACCCAGTACTTC
D gene: TRBD1; J gene: TRBJ1-1; V gene: TRBV2; clone size: few; CDR3 protein: CASSIDRGGTEAFF; CDR3 DNA: TGTGCCAGCAGTATAGACAGGGGGGGCACTGAAGCTTTCTTT
D gene: TRBD1; J gene: TRBJ2-7; V gene: TRBV20-1; clone size: NA; CDR3 protein: CSAGMNRDSEQYF; CDR3 DNA: TGCAGTGCTGGAATGAACAGGGACAGCGAGCAGTACTTC
D gene: NA; J gene: TRBJ2-7; V gene: TRBV7-2; clone size: many; CDR3 protein: CASSPSSQSPYEQYF; CDR3 DNA: TGTGCCAGCAGCCCAAGTTCGCAGAGTCCCTACGAGCAGTACTTC
D gene: NA; J gene: TRBJ2-1; V gene: TRBV10-3; clone size: many; CDR3 protein: CAISEENSMNEQFF; CDR3 DNA: TGTGCCATCAGTGAGGAGAATAGCATGAATGAGCAGTTCTTC
D gene: NA; J gene: TRBJ1-2; V gene: TRBV20-1; clone size: few; CDR3 protein: CSAPPEAGQDYGYTF; CDR3 DNA: TGCAGTGCTCCTCCCGAGGCGGGGCAGGACTATGGCTACACCTTC
D gene: TRBD1; J gene: TRBJ2-2; V gene: TRBV24-1; clone size: NA; CDR3 protein: CATSDQTGTGSGELFF; CDR3 DNA: TGTGCCACCAGTGATCAAACCGGGACAGGGTCCGGGGAGCTGTTTTTT
D gene: TRBD1; J gene: TRBJ2-5; V gene: TRBV5-1; clone size: NA; CDR3 protein: CASRGQGVVPQETQYF; CDR3 DNA: TGCGCCAGCAGGGGACAGGGGGTTGTTCCCCAAGAGACCCAGTACTTC
D gene: TRBD1; J gene: TRBJ2-7; V gene: TRBV12-3/TRBV12-4; clone size: few; CDR3 protein: CASSLMSGGYEQYF; CDR3 DNA: TGTGCCAGCAGTTTAATGTCAGGGGGCTACGAGCAGTACTTC
D gene: NA; J gene: TRBJ1-1; V gene: TRBV10-3; clone size: NA; CDR3 protein: CAISESKDTAKAFF; CDR3 DNA: TGTGCCATCAGTGAGTCTAAAGATACAGCGAAAGCTTTCTTT
D gene: NA; J gene: TRBJ1-1; V gene: TRBV6-1; clone size: NA; CDR3 protein: CASSRDKGTTEAFF; CDR3 DNA: TGTGCCAGCAGCCGCGATAAGGGGACCACTGAAGCTTTCTTT
D gene: NA; J gene: TRBJ1-5; V gene: TRBV20-1; clone size: few; CDR3 protein: CCARDLRGSGNQPQHF; CDR3 DNA: TGCTGTGCTAGAGATCTCAGGGGATCAGGAAATCAGCCCCAGCATTTT
D gene: NA; J gene: TRBJ2-1; V gene: TRBV4-2; clone size: NA; CDR3 protein: CASSQGCFAEGRIWEQFF; CDR3 DNA: TGTGCCAGCAGCCAAGGATGTTTTGCGGAGGGCCGAATCTGGGAGCAGTTCTTC
D gene: TRBD2; J gene: TRBJ2-1; V gene: TRBV10-3; clone size: NA; CDR3 protein: CAISESVTGGRNEQFF; CDR3 DNA: TGTGCCATCAGTGAGTCGGTTACGGGGGGGCGTAATGAGCAGTTCTTC
D gene: TRBD1; J gene: TRBJ1-6; V gene: TRBV12-3/TRBV12-4; clone size: many; CDR3 protein: CASSSRDRGRGSPLHF; CDR3 DNA: TGTGCCAGCAGTAGCCGGGACAGGGGGCGAGGTTCACCCCTCCACTTT
D gene: NA; J gene: TRBJ2-3; V gene: TRBV6-5; clone size: NA; CDR3 protein: CASSYSIGTREADTQYF; CDR3 DNA: TGTGCCAGCAGTTACTCGATAGGGACAAGGGAAGCAGATACGCAGTATTTT
D gene: NA; J gene: TRBJ2-5; V gene: TRBV15; clone size: few; CDR3 protein: CATSRDLEGKTQYF; CDR3 DNA: TGTGCCACCAGCAGAGATTTGGAGGGAAAGACCCAGTACTTC
D gene: TRBD1; J gene: TRBJ2-7; V gene: TRBV10-3; clone size: NA; CDR3 protein: CATIEDRYYEQYF; CDR3 DNA: TGTGCCACCATAGAGGACAGGTACTACGAGCAGTACTTC
D gene: NA; J gene: TRBJ2-3; V gene: TRBV7-8; clone size: few; CDR3 protein: CASSLAPTGADTQYF; CDR3 DNA: TGTGCCAGCAGCTTAGCCCCGACAGGAGCGGATACGCAGTATTTT
D gene: NA; J gene: TRBJ2-1; V gene: TRBV21-1; clone size: NA; CDR3 protein: CASKERTPYNEQFF; CDR3 DNA: TGTGCCAGCAAGGAGCGGACCCCCTACAATGAGCAGTTCTTC
D gene: NA; J gene: TRBJ2-3; V gene: TRBV6-5; clone size: many; CDR3 protein: CASRSSTDTQYF; CDR3 DNA: TGTGCCAGCAGATCTAGCACAGATACGCAGTATTTT
D gene: NA; J gene: TRBJ2-7; V gene: TRBV20-1; clone size: few; CDR3 protein: CSARSRAVLSYEQYF; CDR3 DNA: TGCAGTGCTAGGTCTCGAGCGGTCCTCTCCTACGAGCAGTACTTC
D gene: NA; J gene: TRBJ2-1; V gene: TRBV7-2; clone size: few; CDR3 protein: CASSSATGTPHGGNEQFF; CDR3 DNA: TGTGCCAGCAGCTCAGCCACCGGGACACCCCATGGGGGCAATGAGCAGTTCTTC
D gene: NA; J gene: TRBJ2-3; V gene: TRBV11-2; clone size: NA; CDR3 protein: CASSPTLKGTQYF; CDR3 DNA: TGTGCCAGCAGCCCTACCTTAAAGGGTACGCAGTATTTT
D gene: NA; J gene: TRBJ2-3; V gene: TRBV3-1; clone size: NA; CDR3 protein: CASSPLPTGGTDTQYF; CDR3 DNA: TGTGCCAGCAGCCCGCTTCCGACTGGGGGGACAGATACGCAGTATTTT
D gene: NA; J gene: TRBJ2-5; V gene: TRBV28; clone size: NA; CDR3 protein: CASSPPQGRETQYF; CDR3 DNA: TGTGCCAGCAGCCCCCCCCAGGGAAGAGAGACCCAGTACTTC
D gene: NA; J gene: TRBJ2-6; V gene: TRBV7-2; clone size: many; CDR3 protein: CASSLSGLGANVLTF; CDR3 DNA: TGTGCCAGCAGCTTAAGCGGGCTTGGGGCCAACGTCCTGACTTTC
D gene: NA; J gene: TRBJ2-7; V gene: TRBV7-2; clone size: NA; CDR3 protein: CASSSAGGSEYEQYF; CDR3 DNA: TGTGCCAGCAGCTCGGCCGGGGGATCCGAATACGAGCAGTACTTC
D gene: NA; J gene: TRBJ2-7; V gene: TRBV4-1; clone size: many; CDR3 protein: CASSQDVGQLSSYEQYF; CDR3 DNA: TGCGCCAGCAGCCAAGATGTCGGGCAGCTTAGCTCCTACGAGCAGTACTTC
D gene: NA; J gene: TRBJ2-7; V gene: TRBV7-8; clone size: few; CDR3 protein: CASKSSVDSYEQYF; CDR3 DNA: TGTGCCAGCAAGTCGTCGGTCGATTCCTACGAGCAGTACTTC
D gene: NA; J gene: TRBJ2-2; V gene: TRBV6-2/TRBV6-3; clone size: few; CDR3 protein: CASTSGVRTGELFF; CDR3 DNA: TGTGCCAGCACCTCCGGAGTGCGGACCGGGGAGCTGTTTTTT
D gene: NA; J gene: TRBJ2-4; V gene: TRBV4-2; clone size: NA; CDR3 protein: CASSPTGMVNIQYF; CDR3 DNA: TGTGCCAGCAGCCCGACTGGGATGGTAAACATTCAGTACTTC
D gene: NA; J gene: TRBJ1-5; V gene: TRBV6-2/TRBV6-3; clone size: NA; CDR3 protein: CASSYSPGLSNQPQHF; CDR3 DNA: TGTGCCAGCAGTTACTCTCCAGGGTTGAGCAATCAGCCCCAGCATTTT
D gene: TRBD2; J gene: TRBJ2-1; V gene: TRBV5-1; clone size: NA; CDR3 protein: CASSSSGRAHNEQFF; CDR3 DNA: TGCGCCAGCAGCTCTAGCGGGAGGGCCCACAATGAGCAGTTCTTC
D gene: TRBD1; J gene: TRBJ2-1; V gene: TRBV7-2; clone size: NA; CDR3 protein: CASSVRPGTGVNNEQFF; CDR3 DNA: TGTGCCAGCAGCGTGAGGCCCGGGACAGGGGTCAACAATGAGCAGTTCTTC
D gene: NA; J gene: TRBJ1-2; V gene: TRBV20-1; clone size: NA; CDR3 protein: CSASSVDIANYGYTF; CDR3 DNA: TGCAGTGCTAGCTCCGTGGACATCGCTAACTATGGCTACACCTTC
D gene: NA; J gene: TRBJ1-5; V gene: TRBV6-5; clone size: many; CDR3 protein: CASSYSSTGGKPQHF; CDR3 DNA: TGTGCCAGCAGTTACTCATCAACGGGGGGCAAGCCCCAGCATTTT